This T cell receptor beta chain was retrieved from a study of blood T cell repertoires in COVID-19. Study context: PBMCs, B-cell-depleted T cells, or T cells provided the cDNA or gDNA that made up the material.

Germline trimming cut 5 bases from V and 4 bases from J; bases unmatched to any gene: 1. The CDR3 is 14 residues long. CDR1 is MNHEY and CDR2 is SVGAGI in the germline V gene. Sequencing used immunoSEQ multiplex PCR; TCRdb keeps in-frame clones, though not all of them. The sample shows 150,000 to 200,000 clones, over 80% of them seen only once. This sequence was found in a woman in her sixties with acute or convalescent COVID-19. The rearrangement joins TRBV6-5 to TRBJ1-6, with 8 bases that match TRBD1. The sequenced sample consisted of peripheral blood. The CDR3, as DNA: TGTGCCAGCAGTAACAGGGGGTATAATTCACCCCTCCACTTT. This sequence encodes CASSNRGYNSPLHF.